Each of the 29 T cell receptor beta chains below was sequenced from the same sample in a study of blood T cell repertoires in COVID-19. The repertoire was sequenced with immunoSEQ multiplex PCR; TCRdb's copy has only in-frame clones and lacks some. The sample shows approximately 210,000 clones, around 85% of them seen only once. Sequencing was done on a sample of peripheral blood. These receptors came from a woman in her 70s with acute or convalescent COVID-19.

The chain joins TRBV21-1 to TRBJ2-2; the D call in the table, TRBD1, was not verified against the DNA. TRBV21-1 is a pseudogene locus. The CDR3 extends over 18 amino acids. The CDR3, as DNA: TGTGCCAGCAGCAAAGCTGGACACCAGGGCCGTAACACCGGGGAGCTGTTTTTT. It translates to CASSKAGHQGRNTGELFF.

The V call is TRBV5-1, the J call TRBJ2-7, with 9 bases fitting TRBD1. V gave up 4 bases and J gave up 5 bases; unmatched junction bases: 7. Germline loops: CDR1 SGHRS, CDR2 YFSETQ. This CDR3 spans 14 amino acids. The CDR3 region is CASSRGQGVNEQYF. The CDR3 DNA follows: TGCGCCAGCAGCCGGGGACAGGGTGTCAACGAGCAGTACTTC.

The chain joins TRBV9 to TRBJ1-1; D unclear. Trimming pared 0 bases from V and 0 bases from J, leaving 24 bases between. The germline V gene encodes CDR1 SGDLS and CDR2 YYNGEE. The CDR3 length is 20 residues. The CDR3 sequence is CASSVGQAPPDYIMNTEAFF. CDR3 sequence (DNA): TGTGCCAGCAGCGTAGGCCAGGCACCTCCCGACTACATCATGAACACTGAAGCTTTCTTT.

Concerning this clone: In the same sample, other DNA sequences code for this CDR3. The chain combines TRBV12-3 or TRBV12-4 with TRBJ1-1; TRBD1 might be the D (5 bases). V gave up 2 bases and J gave up 4 bases, with 8 bases separating them. This CDR3 has 13 amino acids. DNA of the CDR3: TGTGCCAGCAGTTTATCGGGGGGCACTGAAGCTTTCTTT. It yields the protein CASSLSGGTEAFF.

CDR3: CPGTGGPYSNQPQHF. The CDR3 nucleotides are TGTCCTGGGACAGGAGGGCCTTATAGCAATCAGCCCCAGCATTTT. The J gene is TRBJ1-5, the V gene TRBV22-1. TRBV22-1 is a recognized pseudogene. CDR3 length equals 15 residues.

The rearrangement links TRBV7-2 to TRBJ1-6; D is perhaps TRBD1 (5 bases). The CDR3 length is 15 residues. Trimming shortened V by 5 bases and J by 7 bases, and 15 bases separated the two germline ends. The germline V gene has CDR1 SGHTA and CDR2 FQGNSA. The CDR3 protein is CASSLYLGGNSPLHF. In DNA form, the CDR3 reads TGTGCCAGCAGCCTCTACCTGGGGGGAAATTCACCCCTCCACTTT.

The chain has TRBV18 and TRBJ2-2, with 13 nucleotides matching TRBD2. The J segment lost 7 bases and the V segment lost 2 bases, leaving 4 bases of the junction unmatched. The CDR3 runs 16 residues. Germline V gene data show CDR1 as KGHSH and CDR2 as LQKENI. The CDR3 bases are TGTGCCAGCTCACCATGGACTAGCGGGAGTATCGGGGAGCTGTTTTTT. It translates to CASSPWTSGSIGELFF.

V usage is TRBV6-2 or TRBV6-3 and J usage is TRBJ2-7, with D maybe TRBD2 (5 bases). The length of the CDR3 is 15 residues. Germline CDR1 reads MNHEY; CDR2 reads SVGEGT. With 3 bases removed from V and 4 bases from J, the gap between germline ends came to 16 bases. The CDR3 region is CASSYPGGPDYEQYF. CDR3 sequence (DNA): TGTGCCAGCAGTTATCCTGGCGGGCCTGATTACGAGCAGTACTTC.

This sequence joins TRBV19 and TRBJ2-1; a possible D gene is TRBD2 (6 bases). V lost 1 base to trimming and J lost 9 bases, with 10 bases between them. This CDR3 has 13 residues. CDR1 and CDR2 from the germline V gene are LNHDA and SQIVND (reference sequence). CDR3 in amino acids: CASSIGGAGEQFF. The CDR3 region has the DNA TGTGCCAGTAGTATAGGGGGAGCGGGTGAGCAGTTCTTC.

A single count supports this clone. The chain is built from TRBV7-8 and TRBJ1-2; 7 bases agree with TRBD1. Germline values: CDR1 SGHVS, CDR2 FQNEAQ. The V gene end was trimmed by 6 bases and the J gene end by 5 bases; junction bases not matched to a gene: 12. The CDR3 runs to 15 residues. The CDR3 DNA follows: TGTGCCAGCAGTCCGGGACAGAAGATTCTATATGGCTACACCTTC. Its protein product is CASSPGQKILYGYTF.

V usage is TRBV18 and J usage is TRBJ1-5, with 7 bases fitting TRBD1. The CDR3 length is 16 residues. From germline, CDR1 is KGHSH and CDR2 LQKENI. Trimming at V came to 3 bases and at J to 1 base, leaving 6 bases not matched to a gene. CDR3: CASSPLGTASNQPQHF. The CDR3 region has the DNA TGTGCCAGCTCACCGCTTGGGACAGCCAGCAATCAGCCCCAGCATTTT.

The J gene is TRBJ1-4, the V gene TRBV6-5, with 8 bases fitting TRBD1. Germline CDR1 is MNHEY and CDR2 is SVGAGI. V lost 5 bases to trimming and J lost 13 bases; unmatched junction nucleotides: 9. The CDR3 extends over 13 amino acids. The CDR3 bases are TGTGCCAGCAGTACCCGACACAGGGGGAGACTGTTTTTT. Protein product: CASSTRHRGRLFF.

The chain employs TRBV5-4 and TRBJ2-2; 9 bases line up with TRBD2. The CDR3 has 15 amino acids. The V gene end was trimmed by 1 base and the J gene end by 8 bases; junction bases not matched to a gene: 6. Germline CDR1 SGHNT, CDR2 YYREEE (reference sequence). CDR3 DNA sequence: TGTGCCAGCAGCTTGTCGGCGGGAGGGCCTGGGGAGCTGTTTTTT. Translation gives CASSLSAGGPGELFF.

This chain connects TRBV29-1 to TRBJ2-7, with D maybe TRBD1 (6 bases). The germline V gene has CDR1 SQVTM and CDR2 ANQGSEA. The CDR3 is 14 residues long. V was pared by 3 bases and J by 3 bases, with 15 bases between. CDR3 coding DNA: TGCAGCGTTGATACCACCGGACAGAACTACGAGCAGTACTTC. It specifies CSVDTTGQNYEQYF.

The V gene is TRBV18, the J gene TRBJ2-7, with D perhaps matching TRBD2 (5 bases). Per the germline V gene, CDR1 is KGHSH and CDR2 is LQKENI. The CDR3 spans 16 residues. Trimming removed 2 bases at V and 2 bases at J, with 16 bases between. The CDR3 region has the DNA TGTGCCAGCTCACCAGGAGGAAGTCGTCGGACCTACGAGCAGTACTTC. Its translation is CASSPGGSRRTYEQYF.

The chain employs TRBV6-4 and TRBJ2-1, with D possibly TRBD2 on 5 matching bases. The CDR3 is 16 amino acids. Germline V lookup: CDR1 MRHNA, CDR2 SNTAGT. V was cut by 0 bases and J by 1 base, with 10 bases left in between. CDR3 amino acids: CASSDSVGVSYNEQFF. The CDR3 nucleotides are TGTGCCAGCAGTGACTCGGTGGGAGTATCCTACAATGAGCAGTTCTTC.

This chain uses TRBV7-9 with TRBJ2-5; 8 nucleotides agree with TRBD2. The V and J ends lost 5 bases and 1 base, in that order; junction bases with no gene match: 12. The CDR3 length is 17 residues. The germline V gene encodes CDR1 SEHNR and CDR2 FQNEAQ (reference sequence). The CDR3 sequence is CASSRPIGGTSQETQYF. In DNA, the CDR3 is TGTGCCAGCAGCCGTCCAATCGGAGGGACTAGCCAAGAGACCCAGTACTTC.

The chain couples TRBV5-1 to TRBJ2-5, with 7 bases identical to TRBD1. With V trimmed by 2 bases and J by 9 bases, 13 bases remained unmatched. This CDR3 region has 15 residues. Germline CDR1 and CDR2: SGHRS and YFSETQ. Here the CDR3 reads CASSLSTGPRTAQYF. The CDR3 DNA is TGCGCCAGCAGCTTATCGACAGGGCCGAGGACGGCCCAGTACTTC.

The V gene is TRBV6-5, the J gene TRBJ1-1; D is uncertain. CDR1 and CDR2 from the germline V gene are MNHEY and SVGAGI. This CDR3 contains 13 residues. Trimming removed 6 bases from V and 2 bases from J, with 10 bases in between. The CDR3 DNA reads as TGTGCCAGCAGCCTGCGTAGAAACACTGAAGCTTTCTTT. This sequence encodes CASSLRRNTEAFF.

This chain joins TRBV5-4 and TRBJ2-5; D may be TRBD2 (6 bases). The germline V gene has CDR1 SGHNT and CDR2 YYREEE (reference sequence). The ends were cut back, 0 bases at V and 5 bases at J, with 14 bases in the middle. The CDR3 consists of 15 residues. In DNA, the CDR3 is TGTGCCAGCAGCTTGGGCGGGATCAAGGAGGAGACCCAGTACTTC. This sequence encodes CASSLGGIKEETQYF.

This clone came up once. The CDR3 region is CASSLTAGVEAFF. The DNA for the CDR3 is TGTGCCAGCAGTTTAACCGCGGGGGTTGAAGCTTTCTTT. The gene calls are TRBV28 and TRBJ1-1; the D gene is possibly TRBD1 (5 bases). Germline CDR1 reads MDHEN; CDR2 reads SYDVKM. The CDR3 sequence is 13 residues long. Trimming left V 2 bases short and J 7 bases short, with 11 bases between.

This sequence joins TRBV3-1 (or the pseudogene TRBV3-2) and TRBJ1-1; 8 nucleotides line up with TRBD1. Losses at the gene ends were 5 bases for V and 6 bases for J; bases not matched to a gene: 5. This CDR3 comprises 13 residues. The germline gives CDR1 LGHDT, CDR2 YNNKEL (reference sequence). The CDR3 DNA sequence: TGTGCCAGCAGCACCCACAGGGGGGCTGAAGCTTTCTTT. This gives the protein CASSTHRGAEAFF.

This clone was counted only a few times. The J gene is TRBJ1-5, the V gene TRBV18; 7 bases map to TRBD1. The germline gives CDR1 KGHSH, CDR2 LQKENI. The CDR3 length is 14 residues. V shed 6 bases, J shed 2 bases, and the junction held 4 bases outside the gene matches. The CDR3 DNA sequence: TGTGCCAGCTCCTCCGACAGGGGCAATCAGCCCCAGCATTTT. Translation gives CASSSDRGNQPQHF.

The genes are TRBV10-3 and TRBJ2-7; tentative D call: TRBD1 (5 bases). The CDR3 contains 14 residues. Germline V gene lookup returns CDR1 ENHRY and CDR2 SYGVKD. V dropped 0 bases and J dropped 3 bases, with 9 bases sitting between them. The CDR3 is CAISESRQYYEQYF. In nucleotides, the CDR3 is TGTGCCATCAGTGAGTCGAGACAGTACTACGAGCAGTACTTC.

The chain uses TRBV7-3 and TRBJ2-5, with D tentatively TRBD2 (6 bases). The germline V and J ends were trimmed by 2 bases and 4 bases, with 20 bases remaining between them. This CDR3 region has 17 residues. Per germline, CDR1 SGHTA and CDR2 FQGTGA. Written as DNA, the CDR3 is TGTGCCAGCAGCTTAGACCCCCCGGGACTTAGGGGAGAGACCCAGTACTTC. It encodes CASSLDPPGLRGETQYF.

This rearrangement joins TRBV18 to TRBJ2-3; no clear D. Trimming stripped 1 base from V and 4 bases from J, with 3 bases between. Germline loops: CDR1 KGHSH, CDR2 LQKENI. The CDR3 has 12 residues. CDR3 protein: CASSPRADTQYF. The CDR3 DNA is TGTGCCAGCTCACCACGAGCAGATACGCAGTATTTT.

The chain has TRBV6-5 and TRBJ2-4; tentative D call: TRBD1 (5 bases). Germline V gene sequence: CDR1 MNHEY, CDR2 SVGAGI. CDR3 length: 14 residues. V dropped 2 bases and J dropped 3 bases, with 8 bases sitting between them. CDR3 nucleotide sequence: TGTGCCAGCAGTTACGGGGCCCTCAAAAACATTCAGTACTTC. Amino acids: CASSYGALKNIQYF.

This clone was seen only once. This chain joins TRBV19 and TRBJ1-2; D unclear. V lost 3 bases to trimming and J lost 4 bases, with 12 bases between them. Germline V gives CDR1 LNHDA, CDR2 SQIVND (reference sequence). This CDR3 contains 14 residues. The CDR3 spells CASSIDSRGYGYTF. The DNA for the CDR3 is TGTGCCAGTAGTATCGACTCCCGCGGCTATGGCTACACCTTC.

V and J are TRBV6-2 or TRBV6-3 and TRBJ1-1; D is perhaps TRBD1 (5 bases). The V gene lost 4 bases and the J gene lost 2 bases, with 8 bases spanning the gap. Per germline, CDR1 MNHEY and CDR2 SVGEGT. This CDR3 comprises 13 residues. For the CDR3, the DNA is TGTGCCAGCAGTTCCCAGGGTAACACTGAAGCTTTCTTT. Its protein product is CASSSQGNTEAFF.